This T cell receptor beta chain was retrieved from a study of T cell responses to AZD1222 COVID-19 vaccine. Profiling relied on immunoSEQ multiplex PCR, and the TCRdb table lists in-frame clones only, not all of them. There are around 100,000 clones in the sample; around 87% occur only once, and about 3.5% lies in the top ten. Germline CDR1 SQVTM, CDR2 ANQGSEA. J was trimmed by 10 bases and V by 3 bases; bases with no gene match: 8. CDR3 length: 13 amino acids. This TCR was sampled from an adult in good health. The chain carries TRBV29-1 and TRBJ1-4; TRBD1 matches 7 bases. The input for sequencing was peripheral blood, taken on day 0 of AZD1222 vaccination. The CDR3 nucleotides read TGCAGCGTTGACCCCGGGACAGTCGGAAAACTGTTTTTT. It specifies CSVDPGTVGKLFF.